This T cell receptor (beta chain) was identified in a study of blood T cell repertoires in COVID-19. Study-level information: Italy, Spain and the United States were the sources of the convalescent and acute COVID-19 samples.

Some clones are missing from TCRdb's copy, which holds only in-frame ones; the method was immunoSEQ multiplex PCR. The repertoire holds about 140,000 clones, with 75% to 90% as singletons. The CDR3 runs 16 residues. Trimming at V came to 2 bases and at J to 3 bases, leaving 10 bases not matched to a gene. The germline V gene encodes CDR1 LNHDA and CDR2 SQIVND (reference sequence). Those who participated ranged in age from roughly 18 to 90 years and resided in 20 to 30 US areas. Cohorts were assigned according to the clinical history that participants reported. The TCR sequence derives from a man in his fifties or sixties who had recovered from COVID-19. The chain uses TRBV19 and TRBJ2-7, with TRBD1 matching over 7 bases. The sequenced material came from PBMCs or T cells enriched from blood (not recorded which). The CDR3 DNA follows: TGTGCCAGTAGTATAACCCACCGACAGGGATACTACGAGCAGTACTTC. Translating it yields CASSITHRQGYYEQYF.